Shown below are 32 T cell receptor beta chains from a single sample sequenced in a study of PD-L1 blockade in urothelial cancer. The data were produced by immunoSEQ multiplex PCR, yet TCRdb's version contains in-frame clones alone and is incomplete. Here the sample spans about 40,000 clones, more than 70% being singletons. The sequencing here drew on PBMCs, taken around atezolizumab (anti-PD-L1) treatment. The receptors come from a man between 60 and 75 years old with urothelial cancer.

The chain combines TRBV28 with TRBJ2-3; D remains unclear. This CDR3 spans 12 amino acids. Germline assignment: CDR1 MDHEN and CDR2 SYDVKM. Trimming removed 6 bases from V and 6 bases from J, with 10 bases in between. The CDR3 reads CASRHAPDTQYF. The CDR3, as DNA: TGTGCCAGCAGACATGCTCCGGATACGCAGTATTTT.

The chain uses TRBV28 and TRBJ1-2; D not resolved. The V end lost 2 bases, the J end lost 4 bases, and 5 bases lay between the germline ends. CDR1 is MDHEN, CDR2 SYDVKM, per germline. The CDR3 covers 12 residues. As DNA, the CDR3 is TGTGCCAGCAGTTTAGGCAGCTATGGCTACACCTTC. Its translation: CASSLGSYGYTF.

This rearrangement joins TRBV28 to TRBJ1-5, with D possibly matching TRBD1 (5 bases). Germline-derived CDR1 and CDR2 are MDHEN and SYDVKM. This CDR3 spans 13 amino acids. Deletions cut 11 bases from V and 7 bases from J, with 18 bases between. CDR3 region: CAGSGGPGQPQHF. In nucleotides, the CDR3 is TGTGCCGGCTCCGGGGGACCGGGGCAGCCCCAGCATTTT.

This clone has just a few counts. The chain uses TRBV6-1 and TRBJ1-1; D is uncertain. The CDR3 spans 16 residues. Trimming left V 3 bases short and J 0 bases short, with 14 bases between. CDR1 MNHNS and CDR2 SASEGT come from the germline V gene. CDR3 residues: CASSEARTAMNTEAFF. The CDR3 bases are TGTGCCAGCAGTGAGGCTCGGACTGCCATGAACACTGAAGCTTTCTTT.

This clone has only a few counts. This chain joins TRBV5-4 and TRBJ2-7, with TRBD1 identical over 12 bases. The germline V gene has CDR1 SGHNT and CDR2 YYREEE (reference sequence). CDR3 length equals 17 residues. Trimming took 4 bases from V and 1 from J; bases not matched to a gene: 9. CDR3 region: CASSPGTGGLSSYEQYF. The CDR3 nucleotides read TGTGCCAGCAGCCCTGGGACAGGGGGCCTCAGTTCCTACGAGCAGTACTTC.

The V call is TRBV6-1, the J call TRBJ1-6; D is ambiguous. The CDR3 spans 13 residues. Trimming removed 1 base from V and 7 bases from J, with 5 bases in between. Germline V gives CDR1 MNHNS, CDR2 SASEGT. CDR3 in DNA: TGTGCCAGCAGTGAAGGCGTCAATTCACCCCTCCACTTT. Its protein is CASSEGVNSPLHF.

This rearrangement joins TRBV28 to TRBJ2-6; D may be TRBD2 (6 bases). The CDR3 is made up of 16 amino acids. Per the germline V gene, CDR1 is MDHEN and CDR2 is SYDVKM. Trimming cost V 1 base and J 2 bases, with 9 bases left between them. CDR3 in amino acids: CASSLFGGTGANVLTF. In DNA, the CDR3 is TGTGCCAGCAGTTTATTTGGGGGGACTGGGGCCAACGTCCTGACTTTC.

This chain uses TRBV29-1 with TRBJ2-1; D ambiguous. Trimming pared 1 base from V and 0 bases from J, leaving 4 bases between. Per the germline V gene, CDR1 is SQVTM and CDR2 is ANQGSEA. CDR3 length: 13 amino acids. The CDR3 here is CSVEVVSYNEQFF. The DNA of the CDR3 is TGCAGCGTTGAAGTAGTCTCCTACAATGAGCAGTTCTTC.

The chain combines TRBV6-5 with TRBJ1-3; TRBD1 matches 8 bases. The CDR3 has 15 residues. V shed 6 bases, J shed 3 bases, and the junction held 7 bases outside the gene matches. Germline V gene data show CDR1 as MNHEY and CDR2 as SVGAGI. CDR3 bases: TGTGCCAGCAGCAGAACCGGGACAGGTGGAAACACCATATATTTT. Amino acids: CASSRTGTGGNTIYF.

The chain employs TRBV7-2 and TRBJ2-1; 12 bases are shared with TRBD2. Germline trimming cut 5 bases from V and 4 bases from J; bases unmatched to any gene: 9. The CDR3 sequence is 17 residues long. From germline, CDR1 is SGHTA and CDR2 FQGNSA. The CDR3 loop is CASSPTSGRTVYNEQFF. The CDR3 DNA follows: TGTGCCAGCAGCCCAACTAGCGGGAGGACTGTATACAATGAGCAGTTCTTC.

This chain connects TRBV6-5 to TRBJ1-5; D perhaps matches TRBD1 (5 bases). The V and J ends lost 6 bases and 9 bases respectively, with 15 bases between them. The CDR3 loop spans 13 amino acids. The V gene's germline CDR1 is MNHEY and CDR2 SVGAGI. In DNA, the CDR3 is TGTGCCAGCAGCCAGGGCCCTTATGGGCCCCAGCATTTT. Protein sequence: CASSQGPYGPQHF.

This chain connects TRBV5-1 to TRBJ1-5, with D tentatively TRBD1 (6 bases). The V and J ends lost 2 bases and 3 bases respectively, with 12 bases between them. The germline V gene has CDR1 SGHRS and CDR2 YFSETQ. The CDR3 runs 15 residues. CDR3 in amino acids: CASSLTTGFNQPQHF. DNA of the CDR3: TGCGCCAGCAGCTTAACGACAGGTTTCAATCAGCCCCAGCATTTT.

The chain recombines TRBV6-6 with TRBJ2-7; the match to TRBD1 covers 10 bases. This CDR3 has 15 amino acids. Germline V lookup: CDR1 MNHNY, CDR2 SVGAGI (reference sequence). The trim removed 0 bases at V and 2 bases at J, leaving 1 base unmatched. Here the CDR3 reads CASSYSGQGTYEQYF. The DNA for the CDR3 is TGTGCCAGCAGTTACTCGGGACAGGGGACCTACGAGCAGTACTTC.

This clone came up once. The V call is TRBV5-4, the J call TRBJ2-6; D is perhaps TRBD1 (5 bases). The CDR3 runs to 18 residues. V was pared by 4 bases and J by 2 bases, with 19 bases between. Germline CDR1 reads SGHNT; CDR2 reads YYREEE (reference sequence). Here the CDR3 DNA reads TGTGCCAGCAGCCCACCCCCCCAGGGTAGAGCTGGGGCCAACGTCCTGACTTTC. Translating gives CASSPPPQGRAGANVLTF.

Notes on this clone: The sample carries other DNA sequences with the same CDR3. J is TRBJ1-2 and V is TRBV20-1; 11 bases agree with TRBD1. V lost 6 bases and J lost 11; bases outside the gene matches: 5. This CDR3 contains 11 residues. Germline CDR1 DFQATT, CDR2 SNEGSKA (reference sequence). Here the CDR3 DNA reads TGCAGTGCCGGACAGGGGGCGGGGTACACCTTC. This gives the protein CSAGQGAGYTF.

Here the CDR3 reads CASSQDLPGAGTEAFF. The CDR3 DNA reads as TGTGCCAGCAGCCAAGATCTACCAGGGGCTGGAACTGAAGCTTTCTTT. The chain links TRBV4-2 to TRBJ1-1; D might be TRBD1 (6 bases). The germline CDR1 and CDR2 sequences are LGHNA and YNFKEQ. There are 16 residues in the CDR3. Trimming cost V 0 bases and J 5 bases, with 16 bases left between them.

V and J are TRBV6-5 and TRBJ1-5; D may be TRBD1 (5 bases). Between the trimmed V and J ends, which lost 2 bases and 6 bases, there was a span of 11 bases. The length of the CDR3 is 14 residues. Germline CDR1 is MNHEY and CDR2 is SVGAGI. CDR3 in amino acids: CASSYRGGGQPQHF. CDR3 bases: TGTGCCAGCAGTTACAGGGGCGGCGGTCAGCCCCAGCATTTT.

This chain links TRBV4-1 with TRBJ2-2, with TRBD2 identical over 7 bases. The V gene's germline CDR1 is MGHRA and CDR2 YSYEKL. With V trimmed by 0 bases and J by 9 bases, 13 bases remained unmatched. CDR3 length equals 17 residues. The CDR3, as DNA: TGCGCCAGCAGCCAAGATTCGCTACTAGCGCTCGCCAGGGAGCTGTTTTTT. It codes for CASSQDSLLALARELFF.

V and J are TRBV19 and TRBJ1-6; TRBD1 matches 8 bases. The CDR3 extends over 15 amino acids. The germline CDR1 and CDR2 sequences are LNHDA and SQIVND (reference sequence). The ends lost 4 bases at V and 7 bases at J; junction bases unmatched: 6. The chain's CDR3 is CASSTGGSPNSPLHF. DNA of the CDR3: TGTGCCAGTAGTACAGGGGGCTCTCCCAATTCACCCCTCCACTTT.

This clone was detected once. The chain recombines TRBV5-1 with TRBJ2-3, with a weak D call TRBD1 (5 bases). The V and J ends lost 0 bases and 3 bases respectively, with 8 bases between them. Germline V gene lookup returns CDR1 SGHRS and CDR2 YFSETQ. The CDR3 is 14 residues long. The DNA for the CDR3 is TGCGCCAGCAGCTTGGGTGACAGTACAGATACGCAGTATTTT. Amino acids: CASSLGDSTDTQYF. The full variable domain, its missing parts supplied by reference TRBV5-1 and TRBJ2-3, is KAGVTQTPRYLIKTRGQQVTLSCSPISGHRSVSWYQQTPGQGLQFLFEYFSETQRNKGNFPGRFSGRQFSNSRSEMNVSTLELGDSALYLCASSLGDSTDTQYFGPGTRLTVL.

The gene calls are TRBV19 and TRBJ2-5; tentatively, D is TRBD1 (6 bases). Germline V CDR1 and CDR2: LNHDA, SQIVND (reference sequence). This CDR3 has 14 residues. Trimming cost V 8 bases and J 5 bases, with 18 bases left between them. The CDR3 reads CASAQGNVLETQYF. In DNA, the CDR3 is TGTGCCAGTGCACAGGGTAATGTTCTGGAGACCCAGTACTTC. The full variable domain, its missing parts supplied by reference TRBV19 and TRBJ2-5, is DGGITQSPKYLFRKEGQNVTLSCEQNLNHDAMYWYRQDPGQGLRLIYYSQIVNDFQKGDIAEGYSVSREKKESFPLTVTSAQKNPTAFYLCASAQGNVLETQYFGPGTRLLVL.

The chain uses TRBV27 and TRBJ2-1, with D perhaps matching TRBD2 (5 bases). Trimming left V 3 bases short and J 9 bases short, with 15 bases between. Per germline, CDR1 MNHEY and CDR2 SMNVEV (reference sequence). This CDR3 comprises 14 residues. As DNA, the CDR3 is TGTGCCAGCAGTTTGGGATCTGCGGGCGCTGAGCAGTTCTTC. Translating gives CASSLGSAGAEQFF.

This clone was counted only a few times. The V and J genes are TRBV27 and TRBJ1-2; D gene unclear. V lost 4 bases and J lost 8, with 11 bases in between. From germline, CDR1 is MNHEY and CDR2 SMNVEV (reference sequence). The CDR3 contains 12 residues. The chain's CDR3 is CASSSGSSGYTF. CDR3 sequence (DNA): TGTGCCAGCAGTTCGGGAAGCTCGGGCTACACCTTC.

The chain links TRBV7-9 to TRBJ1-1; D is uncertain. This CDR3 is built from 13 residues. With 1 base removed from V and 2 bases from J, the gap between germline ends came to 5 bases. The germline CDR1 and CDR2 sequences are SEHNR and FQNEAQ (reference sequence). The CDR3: CASSLVLNTEAFF. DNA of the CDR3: TGTGCCAGCAGCTTAGTACTAAACACTGAAGCTTTCTTT.

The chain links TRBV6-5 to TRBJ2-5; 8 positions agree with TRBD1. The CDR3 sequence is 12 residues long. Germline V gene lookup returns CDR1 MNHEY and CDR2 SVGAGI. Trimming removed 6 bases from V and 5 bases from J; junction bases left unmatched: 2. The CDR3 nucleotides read TGTGCCAGCAGCTGGGACAGGGAGACCCAGTACTTC. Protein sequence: CASSWDRETQYF.

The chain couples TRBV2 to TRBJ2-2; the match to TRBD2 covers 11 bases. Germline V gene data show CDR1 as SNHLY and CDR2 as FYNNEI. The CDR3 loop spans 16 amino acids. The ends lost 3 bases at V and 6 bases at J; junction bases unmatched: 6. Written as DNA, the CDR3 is TGTGCCAGCAGTGATCGGGGGACTAGCGGAGCCGGGGAGCTGTTTTTT. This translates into CASSDRGTSGAGELFF.

The CDR3 here is CASSLNSGSTDTQYF. The CDR3 nucleotides read TGTGCCAGCAGTCTCAATAGCGGGAGTACAGATACGCAGTATTTT. The genes are TRBV6-1 and TRBJ2-3; 9 bases align to TRBD2. Trimming removed 5 bases from V and 3 bases from J; junction bases left unmatched: 6. CDR3 length: 15 amino acids. Germline-derived CDR1 and CDR2 are MNHNS and SASEGT.

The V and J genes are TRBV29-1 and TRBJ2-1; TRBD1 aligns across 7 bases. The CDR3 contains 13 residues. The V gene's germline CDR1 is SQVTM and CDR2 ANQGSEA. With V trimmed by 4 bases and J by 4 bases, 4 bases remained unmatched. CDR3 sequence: CSVVQGRYNEQFF. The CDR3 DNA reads TGCAGCGTTGTACAGGGGCGTTACAATGAGCAGTTCTTC.

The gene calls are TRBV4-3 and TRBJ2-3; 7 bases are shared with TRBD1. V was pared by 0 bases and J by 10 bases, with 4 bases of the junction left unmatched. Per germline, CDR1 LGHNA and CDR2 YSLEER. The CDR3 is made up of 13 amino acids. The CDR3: CASSQDRGQAQYF. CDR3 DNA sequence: TGCGCCAGCAGCCAAGATAGGGGGCAAGCGCAGTATTTT.

Here the CDR3 DNA reads TGTGCCAGCACCCGGGACACTAACTATGGCTACACCTTC. It specifies CASTRDTNYGYTF. V is TRBV6-1 and J is TRBJ1-2; D is possibly TRBD1 (6 bases). This CDR3 is built from 13 residues. V gave up 7 bases and J gave up 0 bases, with 9 bases separating them. CDR1 and CDR2 from the germline V gene are MNHNS and SASEGT.

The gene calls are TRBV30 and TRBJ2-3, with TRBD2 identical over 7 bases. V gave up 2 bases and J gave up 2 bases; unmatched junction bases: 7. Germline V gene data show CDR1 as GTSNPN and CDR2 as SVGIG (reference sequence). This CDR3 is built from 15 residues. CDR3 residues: CAWSIKRGPTDTQYF. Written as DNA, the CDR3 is TGTGCCTGGAGTATTAAGCGGGGACCCACAGATACGCAGTATTTT.

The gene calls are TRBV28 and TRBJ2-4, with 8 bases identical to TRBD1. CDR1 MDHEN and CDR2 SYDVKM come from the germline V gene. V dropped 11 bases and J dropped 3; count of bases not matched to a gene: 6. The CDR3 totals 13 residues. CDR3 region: CASVTGVKNIQYF. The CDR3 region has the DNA TGTGCCTCAGTGACAGGGGTCAAAAACATTCAGTACTTC.